The 20 T cell receptor beta chains given below trace back to one sample, sequenced in a study of CD8+CD57+ T cells in acquired aplastic anemia. Patients sequenced had flow cytometry evidence of CD8+CD57+ cell expansion. TCR beta VDJ and CDR3 profiles were obtained from a genomic DNA template. MiXCR was run by TCRdb on the reads, yielding one entry per CDR3 protein. The repertoire includes about 180,000 distinct CDR3 sequences, around 50% of them detected once, and roughly 1.2% sits in the top ten. Sequencing used sorted CD4+, CD8+, or CD8+CD57+ T cells (not recorded which) from PBMCs. These TCRs come from a human donor with aplastic anemia.

This clonotype was picked up many times. The gene calls are TRBV9 and TRBJ1-2; the match to TRBD1 covers 8 bases. V lost 7 bases to trimming and J lost 2 bases; unmatched junction nucleotides: 7. Germline V gives CDR1 SGDLS, CDR2 YYNGEE. This CDR3 is built from 14 residues. CDR3 residues: CASGNRGRNYGYTF. CDR3 coding DNA: TGTGCCAGCGGAAACAGGGGGAGAAACTATGGCTACACCTTC.

The chain employs TRBV5-1 and TRBJ2-2; a weak D match, TRBD2 (5 bases). The CDR3 contains 14 residues. Germline V gene lookup returns CDR1 SGHRS and CDR2 YFSETQ. Trimming took 5 bases from V and 1 from J, leaving 9 bases between them. CDR3: CASSPGWNTGELFF. The CDR3 DNA reads as TGCGCCAGCAGTCCGGGGTGGAACACCGGGGAGCTGTTTTTT.

This clonotype occurred a few times. The V call is TRBV10-3, the J call TRBJ1-1; a possible D gene is TRBD1 (6 bases). CDR1 ENHRY and CDR2 SYGVKD come from the germline V gene. Trimming left V 2 bases short and J 2 bases short, with 9 bases between. This CDR3 has 14 residues. The CDR3 here is CAISEGQRNTEAFF. The CDR3 bases are TGTGCCATCAGTGAGGGACAGAGAAACACTGAAGCTTTCTTT.

This clonotype was found once. The rearrangement uses TRBV29-1 and TRBJ2-5; the match to TRBD1 covers 7 bases. Germline CDR1 SQVTM, CDR2 ANQGSEA. This CDR3 spans 12 amino acids. J gave up 5 bases and V 7 bases, and 7 bases lay outside the gene matches. The CDR3: CSGTSQGETQYF. In DNA, the CDR3 is TGCAGCGGGACTTCACAGGGGGAGACCCAGTACTTC.

The chain is built from TRBV24-1 and TRBJ1-1; D not resolved. Germline V gene sequence: CDR1 KGHDR, CDR2 SFDVKD. The length of the CDR3 is 12 residues. V lost 3 bases and J 9 bases, leaving 10 bases between the germline ends. The CDR3 sequence: CATSDGRNQAFF. In nucleotides, the CDR3 is TGTGCCACCAGTGATGGACGTAATCAAGCTTTCTTT.

The chain employs TRBV6-2 or TRBV6-3 and TRBJ2-1; D is uncertain. This CDR3 is built from 12 residues. CDR1 and CDR2 (germline): MNHEY, SVGEGT. Deletions cut 7 bases from V and 7 bases from J, with 11 bases between. CDR3 nucleotides: TGTGCCAGCACCTACATTGGGAATGAGCAGTTCTTC. Protein sequence: CASTYIGNEQFF.

This clonotype was picked up a small number of times. The V gene is TRBV20-1, the J gene TRBJ1-4; D is possibly TRBD1 (6 bases). Per germline, CDR1 DFQATT and CDR2 SNEGSKA (reference sequence). The CDR3 sequence is 17 residues long. The V gene lost 3 bases and the J gene lost 13 bases, with 30 bases spanning the gap. The CDR3 reads CSASDIGGGQPVERLFF. CDR3 in DNA: TGCAGTGCTAGCGACATTGGGGGAGGACAGCCTGTCGAGCGACTGTTTTTT.

The J gene is TRBJ2-5, the V gene TRBV10-3, with 13 nucleotides matching TRBD2. V dropped 5 bases and J dropped 2; count of bases not matched to a gene: 5. CDR3 length equals 16 residues. Germline V gene lookup returns CDR1 ENHRY and CDR2 SYGVKD. CDR3 DNA sequence: TGTGCCATCAGTAAAGGGACTAGCGGGGTGCAAGAGACCCAGTACTTC. Translated, it gives CAISKGTSGVQETQYF.

This clonotype has a count of ten or more. The chain links TRBV5-8 to TRBJ2-3; D remains unclear. Trimming removed 0 bases at V and 1 base at J, with 6 bases between. This CDR3 has 14 residues. CDR1 and CDR2 (germline): SGHTS, YDEGEE. As DNA, the CDR3 is TGTGCCAGCAGCTTGGAGACCGGCACAGATACGCAGTATTTT. It codes for CASSLETGTDTQYF.

This clonotype was found once. The gene calls are TRBV20-1 and TRBJ1-5; a weak D match, TRBD1 (6 bases). V was shortened by 4 bases and J by 2 bases, with 15 bases between the two germline ends. The germline gives CDR1 DFQATT, CDR2 SNEGSKA (reference sequence). The CDR3 covers 15 residues. The chain's CDR3 is CSATKGGEGNQPQHF. The DNA of the CDR3 is TGCAGTGCTACCAAGGGGGGAGAGGGCAATCAGCCCCAGCATTTT.

This clonotype was seen many times. The chain uses TRBV7-2 and TRBJ2-1; tentatively, D is TRBD2 (5 bases). CDR1 is SGHTA and CDR2 is FQGNSA in the germline V gene. Trimming took off 4 bases at V and 5 bases at J, with 21 bases between the two ends. The CDR3 covers 17 residues. The CDR3 nucleotides read TGTGCCAGCAGCTCTGAACCTTACCTAGCCCGAAACAATGAGCAGTTCTTC. It encodes CASSSEPYLARNNEQFF.

This clonotype came up many times. This chain connects TRBV19 to TRBJ2-3; 11 bases agree with TRBD1. Trimming took 4 bases from V and 6 from J; bases not matched to a gene: 6. The CDR3 runs 15 residues. The V gene's germline CDR1 is LNHDA and CDR2 SQIVND (reference sequence). The CDR3 region has the DNA TGTGCCAGTAGTAACCGGGACAGGGGGTTCGATACGCAGTATTTT. Amino acids: CASSNRDRGFDTQYF.

At least ten counts were recorded for this clonotype. The chain is built from TRBV5-1 and TRBJ2-7; tentative D call: TRBD1 (5 bases). The V gene's germline CDR1 is SGHRS and CDR2 YFSETQ. This CDR3 region has 15 residues. Trimming left V 0 bases short and J 3 bases short, with 13 bases between. DNA of the CDR3: TGCGCCAGCAGCTTGGCCTTGGACACCCTCTACGAGCAGTACTTC. Protein sequence: CASSLALDTLYEQYF.

This clonotype has a single count. The chain couples TRBV2 to TRBJ1-6; the D gene is possibly TRBD1 (6 bases). This CDR3 has 13 amino acids. Per germline, CDR1 SNHLY and CDR2 FYNNEI. Trimming cost V 7 bases and J 14 bases, with 18 bases left between them. The CDR3 loop is CASKIQGTSSLHF. In DNA form, the CDR3 reads TGTGCCAGCAAGATACAGGGAACGTCATCCCTCCACTTT.

This clonotype was observed a few times. Here the CDR3 DNA reads TGTGCCAGCAGTGATAAGGGCAGGGGCTGGGAGACCCAGTACTTC. Translated: CASSDKGRGWETQYF. The gene calls are TRBV2 and TRBJ2-5; D might be TRBD1 (6 bases). This CDR3 contains 15 residues. Trimming pared 3 bases from V and 5 bases from J, leaving 16 bases between. Germline CDR1 SNHLY, CDR2 FYNNEI.

The gene calls are TRBV20-1 and TRBJ1-1; the D gene is possibly TRBD1 (5 bases). Germline values: CDR1 DFQATT, CDR2 SNEGSKA (reference sequence). CDR3 length: 13 residues. Trimming pared 5 bases from V and 3 bases from J, leaving 13 bases between. The chain's CDR3 is CSASPGTDTEAFF. The CDR3 coding sequence is TGCAGTGCTTCTCCCGGGACTGACACTGAAGCTTTCTTT.

As for this clonotype: A read error may produce the germline difference seen at one junction end. This chain joins TRBV10-3 and TRBJ1-3; the match to TRBD1 covers 8 bases. The germline CDR1 and CDR2 sequences are ENHRY and SYGVKD. This CDR3 has 17 amino acids. The CDR3 DNA follows: TGTGCCAGCAGTTACTCGGGACAGGAGCTTGCTGGAAACACCATATATTTT. Its protein product is CASSYSGQELAGNTIYF.

V is TRBV19 and J is TRBJ1-1; D gene uncertain. Germline V CDR1 and CDR2: LNHDA, SQIVND (reference sequence). The CDR3 covers 13 residues. V gave up 7 bases and J gave up 0 bases, with 9 bases separating them. CDR3 sequence (DNA): TGTGCCAGTAAAGGAGGGTTGAACACTGAAGCTTTCTTT. Translation: CASKGGLNTEAFF. Looking up the rest from reference TRBV19 and TRBJ1-1 gives the full variable domain: DGGITQSPKYLFRKEGQNVTLSCEQNLNHDAMYWYRQDPGQGLRLIYYSQIVNDFQKGDIAEGYSVSREKKESFPLTVTSAQKNPTAFYLCASKGGLNTEAFFGQGTRLTVV.

The DNA of the CDR3 is TGTGCCAGCACCCTCCGGCACAATGAGCAGTTCTTC. Protein product: CASTLRHNEQFF. The chain couples TRBV7-3 to TRBJ2-1, with unresolved D. Between the trimmed V and J ends, which lost 7 bases and 5 bases, there was a span of 9 bases. This CDR3 is built from 12 residues. Germline-derived CDR1 and CDR2 are SGHTA and FQGTGA.

To note about this clonotype: A much more abundant neighbour one base away suggests this may be a read error. The chain couples TRBV14 to TRBJ1-4, with a weak D call TRBD1 (6 bases). This CDR3 region has 16 residues. Trimming stripped 3 bases from V and 8 bases from J, with 19 bases between. Germline values: CDR1 SGHDN, CDR2 FVKESK. The chain's CDR3 is CASSQIRGAIGEKLFF. CDR3 DNA: TGTGCCAGCAGCCAGATACGGGGGGCTATAGGCGAAAAACTGTTTTTT. The complete variable domain, with remaining parts taken from reference TRBV14 and TRBJ1-4, reads EAGVTQFPSHSVIEKGQTVTLRCDPISGHDNLYWYRRVMGKEIKFLLHFVKESKQDESGMPNNRFLAERTGGTYSTLKVQPAELEDSGVYFCASSQIRGAIGEKLFFGSGTQLSVL.